This TCR beta chain stems from a study of pediatric ulcerative colitis. Study-level findings and limits: Clonal expansions reduced rectal repertoire diversity in acute severe colitis. Repertoires came from total lymphocyte DNA, not specific subsets.

Repertoires were generated with immunoSEQ multiplex PCR, while TCRdb's copy carries only in-frame clones and drops some. The sample contains around 40,000 clones, 60% to 85% of which appear only once. This clone was observed a single time. Its target is unknown. The CDR3 contains 16 residues. Trimming removed 4 bases from V and 0 bases from J, with 12 bases in between. Germline V gives CDR1 KGHSH, CDR2 LQKENI. Rectal tissue came from one to two pinch biopsies taken at colonoscopy. This clonotype was obtained from a boy younger than 18 with severe ulcerative colitis. Sequenced: gut tissue. The rearrangement joins TRBV18 to TRBJ2-2; D is possibly TRBD2 (5 bases). The DNA for the CDR3 is TGTGCCAGCTCACTAACTAGTCCCTCGAACACCGGGGAGCTGTTTTTT. It specifies CASSLTSPSNTGELFF.